These 26 T cell receptor beta chains originate from one sample sequenced in a study of post-analysis software for immune sequencing data. Notes on the study in general: The five TRBV segments detected at higher frequency in patients than in controls included TRBV5-6, TRBV5-1 and TRBV20-1.

Every TCR beta cDNA library bore unique molecular identifiers. MiXCR, applied by TCRdb to the PCR reads, yields one record per CDR3 protein. The profile shows about 570,000 distinct CDR3 sequences, around 34% of them singletons. What these receptors recognize is not known. Sequenced material: blood. The receptors originated from a girl aged 2-17 years with multiple sclerosis.

This rearrangement joins TRBV29-1 to TRBJ2-1; perhaps TRBD1 as D (6 bases). The V end was cut by 2 bases, the J end by 4 bases, with 12 bases between. Germline V gives CDR1 SQVTM, CDR2 ANQGSEA. The CDR3 spans 14 residues. Written as DNA, the CDR3 is TGCAGCGTTGAAAAATGGGGGCCTTACAATGAGCAGTTCTTC. Its translation is CSVEKWGPYNEQFF.

The rearrangement links TRBV20-1 to TRBJ2-3, with 12 bases fitting TRBD2. The V gene's germline CDR1 is DFQATT and CDR2 SNEGSKA (reference sequence). J was trimmed by 4 bases and V by 5 bases; bases with no gene match: 1. This CDR3 contains 13 residues. The CDR3 here is CSARLAGADTQYF. The CDR3 bases are TGCAGTGCTCGACTAGCGGGGGCAGATACGCAGTATTTT.

The chain has TRBV5-1 and TRBJ1-1; D is unclear. The CDR3 is 15 amino acids. V gave up 1 base and J gave up 4 bases, with 14 bases separating them. In germline, CDR1 is SGHRS, CDR2 YFSETQ. In nucleotides, the CDR3 is TGCGCCAGCAGCTTGAGTGCGGGCGTAGGCACTGAAGCTTTCTTT. It codes for CASSLSAGVGTEAFF.

This clonotype was counted once. The chain recombines TRBV16 with TRBJ2-3; 8 bases map to TRBD2. The length of the CDR3 is 18 residues. Trimming cost V 1 base and J 3 bases; bases outside gene matches: 12. CDR1 and CDR2 from the germline V gene are KGHSY and FQNENV. The CDR3 loop reads CASSQWFQASGLTDTQYF. CDR3 bases: TGTGCCAGCAGCCAATGGTTCCAGGCTAGCGGGTTGACAGATACGCAGTATTTT.

A remark on this clonotype: At one end, the junction sequence differs from germline, possibly due to a read error. This chain connects TRBV14 to TRBJ2-4; D unresolved. Per the germline V gene, CDR1 is SGHDN and CDR2 is FVKESK. The CDR3 loop spans 13 amino acids. CDR3: CTSSQGNMRIQYF. The CDR3 coding sequence is TGTACCAGCAGCCAAGGGAACATGCGAATTCAGTACTTC.

There are a few counts of this clonotype. V usage is TRBV12-3 or TRBV12-4 and J usage is TRBJ2-1, with D perhaps matching TRBD1 or TRBD2 (6 bases each). This CDR3 has 16 amino acids. Trimming shortened V by 2 bases and J by 5 bases, and 16 bases separated the two germline ends. CDR3: CASSLLDGGPDNEQFF. Written as DNA, the CDR3 is TGTGCCAGCAGTTTACTTGACGGGGGCCCTGACAATGAGCAGTTCTTC.

This clonotype has only a few counts. The chain is built from TRBV29-1 and TRBJ2-5; D is possibly TRBD1 (6 bases). The end of the DNA is better explained by TRBJ2-7, so the J call may be wrong. Germline CDR1 and CDR2: SQVTM and ANQGSEA. The CDR3 is 13 residues long. CDR3 coding DNA: TGCAGCGTTGACACGGTCAGGGGTGGCGAGCAGTACTTC. Translation: CSVDTVRGGEQYF.

The CDR3 protein is CASSLVRAGPNEKLFF. In DNA, the CDR3 is TGCGCCAGCAGCTTGGTCCGGGCAGGGCCAAATGAAAAACTGTTTTTT. The gene calls are TRBV5-1 and TRBJ1-4; D possibly corresponds to TRBD1 (5 bases). This CDR3 is 16 amino acids long. CDR1 and CDR2 from the germline V gene are SGHRS and YFSETQ. Trimming took 0 bases from V and 5 from J, leaving 14 bases between them.

V and J are TRBV10-3 and TRBJ1-2; 9 bases are a match to TRBD1. CDR3 length equals 15 residues. Germline CDR1 reads ENHRY; CDR2 reads SYGVKD. V dropped 4 bases and J dropped 4; count of bases not matched to a gene: 7. The CDR3 spells CAISAPGQGIYGYTF. DNA of the CDR3: TGTGCCATCAGTGCACCGGGACAGGGAATCTATGGCTACACCTTC.

This clonotype was counted a few times. The gene calls are TRBV6-1 and TRBJ2-1; TRBD1 matches at 12 bases. J gave up 14 bases and V 7 bases, and 9 bases lay outside the gene matches. Germline V gene sequence: CDR1 MNHNS, CDR2 SASEGT. The CDR3 consists of 13 residues. The CDR3 DNA reads as TGTGCCAGCACCTTCACCGGGACAGGGGGCGAGTTCTTC. Its protein is CASTFTGTGGEFF.

The genes are TRBV6-2 or TRBV6-3 and TRBJ2-1, with TRBD2 matching over 7 bases. This CDR3 region has 17 residues. In germline, CDR1 is MNHEY, CDR2 SVGEGT. V dropped 2 bases and J dropped 3; count of bases not matched to a gene: 10. The CDR3 bases are TGTGCCAGCAGTTACGCGTCCCCGGGACTACTCTACAATGAGCAGTTCTTC. Protein sequence: CASSYASPGLLYNEQFF.

The sample holds a few counts of this clonotype. The genes are TRBV27 and TRBJ1-5; TRBD1 is a possible D gene (5 bases). Germline CDR1 reads MNHEY; CDR2 reads SMNVEV (reference sequence). This CDR3 region has 16 residues. V was shortened by 0 bases and J by 7 bases, with 16 bases between the two germline ends. The chain's CDR3 is CASSLSWRGVRQPQHF. DNA for the CDR3: TGTGCCAGCAGTTTATCTTGGCGGGGGGTGCGGCAGCCCCAGCATTTT.

A word on this clonotype: Without the conserved terminal phenylalanine or tryptophan, this CDR3 likely stems from a read error. The chain combines TRBV10-3 with TRBJ1-5; TRBD1 matches 8 bases. The V and J ends lost 5 bases and 6 bases, in that order; junction bases with no gene match: 6. Germline values: CDR1 ENHRY, CDR2 SYGVKD. The CDR3 is 14 amino acids. The CDR3 is CAISQDRASQPQHV. CDR3 DNA: TGTGCCATCAGTCAGGACAGGGCTAGTCAGCCCCAGCATGTT.

V usage is TRBV20-1 and J usage is TRBJ2-5, with no clear D. The germline V gene has CDR1 DFQATT and CDR2 SNEGSKA (reference sequence). The CDR3 runs 11 residues. The CDR3 sequence: CSGRYQETQYF. The DNA for the CDR3 is TGCAGCGGCCGGTACCAAGAGACCCAGTACTTC.

The chain links TRBV6-2 or TRBV6-3 to TRBJ2-3; 7 nucleotides align to TRBD1. Germline V gene data show CDR1 as MNHEY and CDR2 as SVGEGT. Trimming removed 0 bases from V and 3 bases from J; junction bases left unmatched: 6. The CDR3 runs to 16 residues. The CDR3 DNA sequence: TGTGCCAGCAGTTACTCCGACAGGGTTATGACAGATACGCAGTATTTT. Residues: CASSYSDRVMTDTQYF.

The gene calls are TRBV20-1 and TRBJ2-5, with D tentatively TRBD1 or TRBD2 (6 bases each). The V end lost 5 bases, the J end lost 5 bases, and 15 bases lay between the germline ends. CDR1 is DFQATT, CDR2 SNEGSKA, per germline (reference sequence). CDR3 length: 13 residues. CDR3 in DNA: TGCAGTGCTGGAGGGGGGCCGGGGGAGACCCAGTACTTC. It specifies CSAGGGPGETQYF.

The chain has TRBV20-1 and TRBJ2-2; TRBD2 is a possible D gene (5 bases). V lost 6 bases to trimming and J lost 0 bases, with 8 bases between them. Germline loops: CDR1 DFQATT, CDR2 SNEGSKA (reference sequence). The CDR3 spans 13 residues. CDR3 nucleotides: TGCAGTGCCGAGCGGCCGAACACCGGGGAGCTGTTTTTT. This translates into CSAERPNTGELFF.

This chain uses TRBV28 with TRBJ2-4, with a tentative D call TRBD2 (5 bases). This CDR3 region has 13 residues. CDR1 is MDHEN and CDR2 is SYDVKM in the germline V gene. Trimming took 7 bases from V and 8 from J, leaving 15 bases between them. CDR3 sequence: CASIRAVGDIQYF. The CDR3 bases are TGTGCCAGCATTCGGGCCGTCGGGGACATTCAGTACTTC.

The chain joins TRBV20-1 to TRBJ2-3, with 11 bases fitting TRBD2. V shed 6 bases, J shed 5 bases, and the junction held 10 bases outside the gene matches. Germline V gene sequence: CDR1 DFQATT, CDR2 SNEGSKA (reference sequence). The CDR3 contains 15 residues. CDR3 region: CSATIAGGLEDTQYF. The CDR3, as DNA: TGCAGTGCCACGATAGCGGGGGGGCTTGAAGATACGCAGTATTTT.

The gene calls are TRBV20-1 and TRBJ2-6; the D is unclear. The CDR3 is 17 residues long. Germline V gives CDR1 DFQATT, CDR2 SNEGSKA (reference sequence). Trimming pared 4 bases from V and 1 base from J, leaving 17 bases between. This CDR3 is CSATLPGSLSGANVLTF. The CDR3 DNA reads as TGCAGTGCTACCCTACCGGGCAGTCTTTCTGGGGCCAACGTCCTGACTTTC.

This clonotype occurred a few times. The V and J genes are TRBV5-1 and TRBJ2-1; no reliable D call. This CDR3 is built from 15 residues. V was clipped by 4 bases and J by 4 bases, with 15 bases between them. Germline V CDR1 and CDR2: SGHRS, YFSETQ. This chain's CDR3 is CASSQVSLTYNEQFF. In DNA, the CDR3 is TGCGCCAGCAGCCAGGTATCACTAACTTACAATGAGCAGTTCTTC.

This chain uses TRBV20-1 with TRBJ1-5, with 8 bases identical to TRBD1. CDR3 length: 15 residues. CDR1 DFQATT and CDR2 SNEGSKA come from the germline V gene (reference sequence). V gave up 1 base and J gave up 4 bases; unmatched junction bases: 6. As DNA, the CDR3 is TGCAGTGCTAGAGTGGGACAGGCGGTTAATCAGCCCCAGCATTTT. Protein product: CSARVGQAVNQPQHF.

J is TRBJ1-2 and V is TRBV4-2, with unresolved D. The CDR3 extends over 15 amino acids. Looked up from germline, CDR1 is LGHNA and CDR2 is YNFKEQ. V lost 4 bases, J lost 6 bases, and 18 bases lay in between. CDR3 protein: CASSRTGRRLNGYTF. For the CDR3, the DNA is TGTGCCAGCAGCCGGACTGGCAGGCGTTTGAATGGCTACACCTTC.

This clonotype has just one count. The chain recombines TRBV29-1 with TRBJ1-1; tentative D call: TRBD1 (5 bases). Trimming removed 3 bases from V and 6 bases from J, with 11 bases in between. CDR3 length: 12 residues. Germline assignment: CDR1 SQVTM and CDR2 ANQGSEA. CDR3 nucleotides: TGCAGCGTTGATAAGGGAGGGGCTGAAGCTTTCTTT. This translates into CSVDKGGAEAFF.

This clonotype occurred a few times. CDR3 residues: CSVRRSTYNEQFF. CDR3 bases: TGCAGCGTGAGAAGATCGACCTACAATGAGCAGTTCTTC. The chain couples TRBV29-1 to TRBJ2-1; D is ambiguous. Germline CDR1 SQVTM, CDR2 ANQGSEA. The V gene lost 6 bases and the J gene lost 2 bases, with 11 bases spanning the gap. The CDR3 totals 13 residues.

This clonotype occurred a few times. This sequence joins TRBV20-1 and TRBJ2-1; TRBD2 aligns across 12 bases. The CDR3 has 18 residues. Germline V gene lookup returns CDR1 DFQATT and CDR2 SNEGSKA (reference sequence). V shed 6 bases, J shed 0 bases, and the junction held 12 bases outside the gene matches. This CDR3 is CSALPPSGGASSYNEQFF. In DNA form, the CDR3 reads TGCAGTGCCCTCCCCCCTAGCGGGGGGGCGAGCTCCTACAATGAGCAGTTCTTC.